This passage covers 5 T cell receptor beta chains from one sample sequenced in a study of blood T cell repertoires in COVID-19. The repertoire was sequenced with immunoSEQ multiplex PCR; TCRdb's copy has only in-frame clones and lacks some. The table shows 380,000 or so clones, with over 75% occurring only once. Sequencing input: PBMCs or T cells enriched from blood (not recorded which). These receptors were taken from a woman aged 25 to 39 with acute COVID-19.

V is TRBV4-1 and J is TRBJ2-7; 11 bases line up with TRBD2. CDR3 length: 17 residues. Looked up from germline, CDR1 is MGHRA and CDR2 is YSYEKL. V trimming: 1 base; J trimming: 1 base; junction bases outside the gene matches: 6. The CDR3 loop reads CASSQGLAGGQSYEQYF. The CDR3 DNA reads TGCGCCAGCAGCCAAGGGCTAGCGGGGGGACAATCCTACGAGCAGTACTTC.

The rearrangement uses TRBV7-2 and TRBJ2-1; 10 bases agree with TRBD2. The ends lost 6 bases at V and 7 bases at J; junction bases unmatched: 9. This CDR3 is built from 15 residues. CDR1 and CDR2 from the germline V gene are SGHTA and FQGNSA. CDR3 nucleotide sequence: TGTGCCAGCAGTTCGGAGCGGGGGGGGAGGAATGAGCAGTTCTTC. Translated, it gives CASSSERGGRNEQFF.

The chain uses TRBV6-4 and TRBJ1-5; D gene uncertain. CDR1 and CDR2 from the germline V gene are MRHNA and SNTAGT. Deletions cut 8 bases from V and 7 bases from J, with 6 bases between. The CDR3 is 10 amino acids. The CDR3 loop is CASGLQPQHF. CDR3 sequence (DNA): TGTGCCAGCGGGCTCCAGCCCCAGCATTTT.

This chain connects TRBV24-1 to TRBJ1-3, with a weak D call TRBD1 (6 bases). This CDR3 spans 14 amino acids. Germline assignment: CDR1 KGHDR and CDR2 SFDVKD. V dropped 12 bases and J dropped 2 bases, with 16 bases sitting between them. The CDR3 protein is CAAGGGDPGNTIYF. Here the CDR3 DNA reads TGTGCCGCCGGGGGGGGCGACCCTGGAAACACCATATATTTT.

V is TRBV4-3 and J is TRBJ1-1; D is uncertain. The germline V gene encodes CDR1 LGHNA and CDR2 YSLEER. The V end lost 1 base, the J end lost 6 bases, and 15 bases lay between the germline ends. The CDR3 is 15 amino acids. CDR3 loop: CASSQGDTRMAEAFF. In DNA form, the CDR3 reads TGCGCCAGCAGCCAAGGCGACACACGGATGGCTGAAGCTTTCTTT.